These T cell receptor beta chains were read from a single sample in a study of post-analysis software for immune sequencing data. TCRdb recomputed calls from the PCR reads with MiXCR, one row per CDR3 protein. The sample consists of roughly 800,000 distinct CDR3 sequences, around 45% of them appearing once. The specimen sequenced was blood. The source of these receptors is a girl aged 5 to 17 with multiple sclerosis. CDR3s include the opening cysteine and the closing phenylalanine or tryptophan. Each record gives: CDR3 protein, CDR3 DNA, V gene, J gene, CDR3 length, clone size, D gene. The D gene is left open where the match is weak. Some rows have no size entry. The others give once, few or many, or a class for an expanded clone.

CASSDLAGETQYF	TGTGCCAGCAGCGACCTAGCGGGAGAGACCCAGTACTTC	TRBV7-3	TRBJ2-5	13	few	TRBD2
CASTVSQGPGQRTSGSPYEQYF	TGTGCCAGCACAGTGTCGCAGGGACCGGGCCAAAGGACTAGCGGGAGTCCCTACGAGCAGTACTTC	TRBV2	TRBJ2-7	22	-	TRBD2
CASSQSGGGQPQHF	TGTGCCAGCAGCCAATCGGGGGGCGGACAGCCCCAGCATTTT	TRBV3-1	TRBJ1-5	14	-	-
CASSPRDRGSQPQHF	TGTGCCAGCAGTCCCCGGGACAGGGGTAGTCAGCCCCAGCATTTT	TRBV12-3/TRBV12-4	TRBJ1-5	15	-	TRBD1
CAWRDIAGGPSPRSYEQYF	TGTGCCTGGAGAGACATAGCGGGAGGGCCTTCCCCTCGCTCCTACGAGCAGTACTTC	TRBV30	TRBJ2-7	19	-	TRBD2
CASSLRSGRGLYNEQFF	TGTGCCAGCAGCTTAAGAAGCGGGAGGGGACTTTACAATGAGCAGTTCTTC	TRBV7-8	TRBJ2-1	17	-	TRBD2
CASSTQGLRADTQYF	TGTGCCAGCAGTACACAGGGGCTTCGAGCAGATACGCAGTATTTT	TRBV12-3/TRBV12-4	TRBJ2-3	15	-	TRBD1
CASRFTGTQDTQYF	TGTGCCAGCAGATTCACCGGGACCCAAGATACGCAGTATTTT	TRBV6-1	TRBJ2-3	14	-	-
CATSAVGLAGNEQFF	TGTGCCACCAGTGCCGTCGGACTAGCGGGGAATGAGCAGTTCTTC	TRBV24-1	TRBJ2-1	15	-	TRBD2
CASSLALGGQGNIQYF	TGTGCCAGCAGCTTAGCGTTGGGAGGACAAGGAAACATTCAGTACTTC	TRBV7-9	TRBJ2-4	16	-	-
CSVSPGQTYEQYF	TGCAGCGTTTCACCGGGACAGACCTACGAGCAGTACTTC	TRBV29-1	TRBJ2-7	13	few	TRBD1
CASSLQSGELFF	TGTGCCAGCAGTCTCCAATCCGGGGAGCTGTTTTTT	TRBV2	TRBJ2-2	12	-	-
CASSFSGQGSPEQYF	TGTGCCAGCAGTTTCAGTGGACAGGGCTCTCCCGAGCAGTACTTC	TRBV28	TRBJ2-7	15	few	TRBD1
CASRKIHRGREQFF	TGTGCCAGCCGGAAGATTCACAGGGGGCGAGAGCAGTTCTTC	TRBV6-5	TRBJ2-1	14	few	TRBD1
CASSGEGTDLREQYF	TGTGCCAGCAGCGGAGAAGGGACAGATCTACGAGAGCAGTACTTC	TRBV9	TRBJ2-4	15	-	TRBD1
CASSTVEGTQYF	TGTGCCAGCAGTACGGTGGAAGGTACGCAGTATTTT	TRBV27	TRBJ2-3	12	-	-
CASSRAGTYGYTF	TGTGCCAGCAGCCGCGCAGGGACCTATGGCTACACCTTC	TRBV12-3/TRBV12-4	TRBJ1-2	13	-	-
CASSFGQGEGDQPQHF	TGCGCCAGCAGCTTCGGGCAGGGGGAAGGCGATCAGCCCCAGCATTTT	TRBV5-1	TRBJ1-5	16	-	TRBD1
CSAKGRGFSYEQYF	TGCAGTGCTAAGGGAAGGGGATTCTCCTACGAGCAGTACTTC	TRBV20-1	TRBJ2-7	14	few	-
CASSLNHWGLAGDPTYNEQFF	TGTGCCAGCAGCTTAAATCACTGGGGACTAGCGGGAGATCCCACCTACAATGAGCAGTTCTTC	TRBV7-3	TRBJ2-1	21	-	TRBD2
CASSLRTGALYEQYF	TGTGCCAGCAGTCTCCGGACAGGAGCACTCTACGAACAGTACTTC	TRBV12-3/TRBV12-4	TRBJ2-7	15	-	TRBD1
CASSYPGTPYNEQFF	TGTGCCAGCAGCTATCCCGGGACACCCTACAATGAGCAGTTCTTC	TRBV7-3	TRBJ2-1	15	-	-
CSASRDFWAEQYF	TGCAGTGCTAGCCGCGATTTTTGGGCCGAGCAGTACTTC	TRBV20-1	TRBJ2-7	13	-	-
CASSPNYLSEQYF	TGTGCCAGCAGCCCCAACTACTTGAGCGAGCAGTACTTC	TRBV9	TRBJ2-7	13	once	-
CSARYSDTQYF	TGCAGTGCTAGGTACTCAGATACGCAGTATTTT	TRBV20-1	TRBJ2-3	11	-	-
CTSVGPPGLFF	TGTACCAGCGTCGGACCCCCGGGGCTGTTTTTT	TRBV7-9	TRBJ2-2	11	few	-
CASSPVVRTKNTGELFF	TGTGCCAGCTCACCAGTAGTTCGGACAAAGAACACCGGGGAGCTGTTTTTT	TRBV18	TRBJ2-2	17	-	-
CSAYSTTDTQYF	TGCAGTGCTTACAGCACCACAGATACGCAGTATTTT	TRBV20-1	TRBJ2-3	12	-	-
CASSSPNVAYNEQFF	TGTGCCAGCAGCTCACCCAATGTCGCCTACAATGAGCAGTTCTTC	TRBV7-2	TRBJ2-1	15	-	-
CASSRRAEEQFF	TGTGCCAGCAGCCGCAGGGCGGAAGAGCAGTTCTTC	TRBV3-1	TRBJ2-1	12	-	-
CASSVGTGGWMETQYF	TGTGCCAGCAGCGTAGGGACAGGGGGCTGGATGGAGACCCAGTACTTC	TRBV9	TRBJ2-5	16	-	TRBD1